The entry below describes one TCR beta chain. Under the authors' procedure: Estimates of nucleated cell counts were drawn from the amplification of reference gene primers. Measured with immunoSEQ multiplex PCR; TCRdb has only the in-frame clones, and not every one. V and J calls and clone size are given by that table; D and trimming were obtained from the DNA. Of roughly 160,000 clones listed, roughly 85% are singletons. This entry is derived from a study of blood T cell repertoires in COVID-19. Overall study: The study drew acute and convalescent COVID-19 samples from the United States, Italy and Spain. T cells, B-cell-depleted T cells, or PBMCs supplied cDNA or gDNA.

Germline assignment: CDR1 SEHNR and CDR2 FQNEAQ (reference sequence). The CDR3 sequence is 16 residues long. V gave up 5 bases and J gave up 5 bases; unmatched junction bases: 8. The sample consisted of peripheral blood. This TCR was recovered from a woman aged 80 or over with active or convalescent COVID-19. The chain combines TRBV7-9 with TRBJ2-2; 10 positions agree with TRBD1. CDR3 region: CASSNKGTGATGELFF. The DNA of the CDR3 is TGTGCCAGCAGCAATAAGGGGACAGGGGCAACCGGGGAGCTGTTTTTT.